This entry features one T cell receptor beta chain sequence. The antigen remains undetermined. This CDR3 comprises 14 residues. V gave up 3 bases and J gave up 3 bases, with 8 bases separating them. Germline V gene lookup returns CDR1 LNHDA and CDR2 SQIVND (reference sequence). The assay was immunoSEQ multiplex PCR, and TCRdb's table has in-frame clones only and misses some. This table has 65,000 to 80,000 clones, about 74% appearing once. These data belong to a study of vaccination effects on CD4 cells after COVID-19. CD4+ T cells were isolated after roughly nine days of culture. The chain recombines TRBV19 with TRBJ1-4; D is undetermined. The source material was CD4+ T cells from PBMCs cultured without peptide, sampled before COVID-19 vaccination. The receptor was isolated from a human donor who received a COVID-19 vaccine. CDR3 sequence (DNA): TGTGCCAGTAGTATTACGGCGGCTAATGAAAAACTGTTTTTT. It encodes CASSITAANEKLFF.